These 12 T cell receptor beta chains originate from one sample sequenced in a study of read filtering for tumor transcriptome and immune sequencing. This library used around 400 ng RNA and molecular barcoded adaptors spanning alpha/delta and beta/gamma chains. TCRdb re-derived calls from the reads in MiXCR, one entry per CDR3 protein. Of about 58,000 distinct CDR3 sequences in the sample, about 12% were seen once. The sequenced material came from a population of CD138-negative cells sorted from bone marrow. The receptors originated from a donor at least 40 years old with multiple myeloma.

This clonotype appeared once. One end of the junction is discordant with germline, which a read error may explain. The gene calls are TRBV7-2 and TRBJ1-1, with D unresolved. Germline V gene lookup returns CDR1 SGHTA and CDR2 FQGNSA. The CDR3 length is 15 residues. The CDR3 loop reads CGSSLTPAVNTEAFF. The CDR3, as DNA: TGTGGCAGCAGCTTGACCCCCGCGGTGAACACTGAAGCTTTCTTT.

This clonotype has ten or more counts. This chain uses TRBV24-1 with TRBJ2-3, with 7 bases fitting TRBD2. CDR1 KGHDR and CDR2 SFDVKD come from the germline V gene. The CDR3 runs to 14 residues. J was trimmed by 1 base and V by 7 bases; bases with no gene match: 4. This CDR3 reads CATSERGGTDTQYF. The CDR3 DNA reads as TGTGCCACCAGCGAGCGGGGCGGCACAGATACGCAGTATTTT.

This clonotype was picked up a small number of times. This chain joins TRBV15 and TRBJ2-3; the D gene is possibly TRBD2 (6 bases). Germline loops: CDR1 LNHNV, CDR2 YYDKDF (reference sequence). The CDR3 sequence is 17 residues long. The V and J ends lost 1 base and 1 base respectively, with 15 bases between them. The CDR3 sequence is CATSRGGTPLGTDTQYF. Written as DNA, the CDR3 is TGTGCCACCAGCAGAGGAGGGACTCCTTTGGGCACAGATACGCAGTATTTT.

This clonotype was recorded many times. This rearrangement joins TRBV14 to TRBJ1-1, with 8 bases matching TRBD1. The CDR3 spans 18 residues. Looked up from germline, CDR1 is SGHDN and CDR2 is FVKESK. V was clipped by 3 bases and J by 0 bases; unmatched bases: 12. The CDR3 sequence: CASSQGIRDRFMNTEAFF. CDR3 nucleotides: TGTGCCAGCAGCCAGGGGATCCGGGACAGGTTCATGAACACTGAAGCTTTCTTT. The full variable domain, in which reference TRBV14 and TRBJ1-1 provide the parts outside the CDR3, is EAGVTQFPSHSVIEKGQTVTLRCDPISGHDNLYWYRRVMGKEIKFLLHFVKESKQDESGMPNNRFLAERTGGTYSTLKVQPAELEDSGVYFCASSQGIRDRFMNTEAFFGQGTRLTVV.

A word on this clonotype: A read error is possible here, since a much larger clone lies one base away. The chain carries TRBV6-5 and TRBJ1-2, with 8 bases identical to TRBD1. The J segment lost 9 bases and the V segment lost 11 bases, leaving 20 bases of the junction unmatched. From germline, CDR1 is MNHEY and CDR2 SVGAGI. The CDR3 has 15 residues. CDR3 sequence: CAGSDGGRGLDSYTF. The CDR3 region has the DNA TGTGCCGGCTCGGATGGGGGCAGGGGGCTGGATAGCTACACCTTC.

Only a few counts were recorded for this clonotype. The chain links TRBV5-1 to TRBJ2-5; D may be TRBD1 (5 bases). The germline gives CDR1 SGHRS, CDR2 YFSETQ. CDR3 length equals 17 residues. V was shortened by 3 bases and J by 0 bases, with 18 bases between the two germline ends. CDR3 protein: CASSYRTTVIYQETQYF. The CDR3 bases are TGCGCCAGCAGCTACAGGACGACAGTTATCTACCAAGAGACCCAGTACTTC.

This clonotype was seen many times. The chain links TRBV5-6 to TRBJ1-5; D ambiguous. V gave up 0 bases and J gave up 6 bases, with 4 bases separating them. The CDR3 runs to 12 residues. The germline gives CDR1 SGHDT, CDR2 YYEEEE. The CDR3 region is CASSLDGQPQHF. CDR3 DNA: TGTGCCAGCAGCTTGGACGGTCAGCCCCAGCATTTT.

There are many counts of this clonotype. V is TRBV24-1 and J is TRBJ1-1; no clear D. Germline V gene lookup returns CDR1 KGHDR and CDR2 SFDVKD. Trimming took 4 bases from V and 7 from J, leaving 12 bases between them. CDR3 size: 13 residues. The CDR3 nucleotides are TGTGCCACCAGTGACCCTAATCGAGGTGAAGCTTTCTTT. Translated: CATSDPNRGEAFF.

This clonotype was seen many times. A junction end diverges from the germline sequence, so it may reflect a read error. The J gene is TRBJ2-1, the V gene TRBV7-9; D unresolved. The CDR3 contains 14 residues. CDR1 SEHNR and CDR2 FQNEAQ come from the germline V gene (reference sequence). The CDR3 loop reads CVSRTGPLINEQFF. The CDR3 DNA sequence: TGTGTCAGCAGGACCGGGCCACTTATCAATGAGCAGTTCTTC. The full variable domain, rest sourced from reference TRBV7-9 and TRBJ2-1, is DTGVSQNPRHKITKRGQNVTFRCDPISEHNRLYWYRQTLGQGPEFLTYFQNEAQLEKSRLLSDRFSAERPKGSFSTLEIQRTEQGDSAMYLCVSRTGPLINEQFFGPGTRLTVL.

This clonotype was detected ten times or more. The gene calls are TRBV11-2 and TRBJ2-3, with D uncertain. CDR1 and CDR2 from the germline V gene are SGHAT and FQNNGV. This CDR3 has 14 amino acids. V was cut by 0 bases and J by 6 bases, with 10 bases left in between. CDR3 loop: CASSLDNERDTQYF. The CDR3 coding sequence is TGTGCCAGCAGCTTAGATAACGAGAGGGATACGCAGTATTTT.

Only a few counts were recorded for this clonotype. The CDR3 loop reads CASSLALVREPGDEKLFF. The CDR3 DNA reads TGTGCCAGCAGCTTAGCGCTCGTAAGGGAGCCAGGGGACGAAAAACTGTTTTTT. V usage is TRBV7-9 and J usage is TRBJ1-4, with D possibly matching TRBD1 (6 bases). V was pared by 0 bases and J by 8 bases, with 22 bases between. CDR1 is SEHNR and CDR2 is FQNEAQ in the germline V gene (reference sequence). The CDR3 sequence is 18 residues long.

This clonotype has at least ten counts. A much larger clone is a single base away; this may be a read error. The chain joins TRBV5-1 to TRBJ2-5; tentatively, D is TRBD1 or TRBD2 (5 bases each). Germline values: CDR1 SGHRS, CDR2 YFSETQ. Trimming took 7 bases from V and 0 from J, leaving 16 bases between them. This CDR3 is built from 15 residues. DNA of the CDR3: TGCGCCAGCGGCCCCTCCGGGGCGTACCAAGAGACCCAGTACTTC. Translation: CASGPSGAYQETQYF.